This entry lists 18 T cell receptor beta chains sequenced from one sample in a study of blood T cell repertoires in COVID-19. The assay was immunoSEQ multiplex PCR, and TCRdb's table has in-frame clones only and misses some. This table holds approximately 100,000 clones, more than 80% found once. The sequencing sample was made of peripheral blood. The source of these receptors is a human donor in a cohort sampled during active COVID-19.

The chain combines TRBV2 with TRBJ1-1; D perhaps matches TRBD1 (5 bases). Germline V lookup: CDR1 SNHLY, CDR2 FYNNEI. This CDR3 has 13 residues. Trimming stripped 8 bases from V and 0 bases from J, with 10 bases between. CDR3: CASGAVMNTEAFF. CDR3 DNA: TGTGCCAGCGGGGCAGTCATGAACACTGAAGCTTTCTTT.

Here the CDR3 reads CASNPGQGDYGYTF. For the CDR3, the DNA is TGTGCCAGTAACCCGGGACAAGGTGACTATGGCTACACCTTC. V gene TRBV19 combines with J gene TRBJ1-2; a possible D gene is TRBD1 (6 bases). V was pared by 7 bases and J by 3 bases, with 15 bases between. This CDR3 is 14 amino acids long. The germline V gene encodes CDR1 LNHDA and CDR2 SQIVND (reference sequence).

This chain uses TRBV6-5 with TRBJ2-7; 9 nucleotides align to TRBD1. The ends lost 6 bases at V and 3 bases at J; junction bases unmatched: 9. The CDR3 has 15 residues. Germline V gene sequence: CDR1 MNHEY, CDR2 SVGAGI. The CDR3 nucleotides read TGTGCCAGCAGATCCGGGACAGGGTTGGTCTACGAGCAGTACTTC. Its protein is CASRSGTGLVYEQYF.

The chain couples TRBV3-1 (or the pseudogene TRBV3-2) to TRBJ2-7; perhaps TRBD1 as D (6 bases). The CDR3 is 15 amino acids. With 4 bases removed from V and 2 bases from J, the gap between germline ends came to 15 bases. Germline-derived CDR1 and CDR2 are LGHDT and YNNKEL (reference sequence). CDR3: CASSPPDRQTYEQYF. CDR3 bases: TGTGCCAGCAGCCCCCCGGACAGACAAACCTACGAGCAGTACTTC.

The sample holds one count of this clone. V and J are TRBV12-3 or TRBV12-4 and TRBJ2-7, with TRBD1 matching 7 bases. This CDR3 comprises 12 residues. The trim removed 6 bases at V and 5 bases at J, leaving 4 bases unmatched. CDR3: CASRQGNNEQYF. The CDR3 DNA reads TGTGCCAGCAGACAGGGGAACAACGAGCAGTACTTC.

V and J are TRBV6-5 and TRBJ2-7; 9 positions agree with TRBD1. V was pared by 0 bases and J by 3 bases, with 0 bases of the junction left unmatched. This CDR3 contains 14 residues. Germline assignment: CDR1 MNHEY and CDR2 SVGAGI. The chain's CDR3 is CASSYSTGGYEQYF. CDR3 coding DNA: TGTGCCAGCAGTTACTCGACAGGGGGCTACGAGCAGTACTTC.

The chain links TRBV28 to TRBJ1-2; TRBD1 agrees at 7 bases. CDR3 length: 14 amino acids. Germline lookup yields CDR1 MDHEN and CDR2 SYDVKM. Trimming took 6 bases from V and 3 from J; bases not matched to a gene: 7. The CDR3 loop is CASSTGQAHYGYTF. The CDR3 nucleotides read TGTGCCAGCAGCACAGGACAGGCCCACTATGGCTACACCTTC.

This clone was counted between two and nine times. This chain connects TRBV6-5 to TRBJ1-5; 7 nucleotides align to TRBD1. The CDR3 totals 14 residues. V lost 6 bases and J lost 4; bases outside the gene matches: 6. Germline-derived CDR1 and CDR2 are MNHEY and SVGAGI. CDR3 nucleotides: TGTGCCAGCAGAAAGACAGGGTCAAATCAGCCCCAGCATTTT. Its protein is CASRKTGSNQPQHF.

CDR3 region: CASSKDRITDTQYF. CDR3 in DNA: TGTGCCAGTAGTAAGGACAGGATCACAGATACGCAGTATTTT. This chain links TRBV19 with TRBJ2-3, with TRBD1 matching 7 bases. V was clipped by 4 bases and J by 2 bases; unmatched bases: 3. The CDR3 length is 14 residues. Germline V gives CDR1 LNHDA, CDR2 SQIVND (reference sequence).

CDR3 in DNA: TGTGCCAGCAGCACCACGGGGGTGGGCGAGCAGTACTTC. Its translation: CASSTTGVGEQYF. This sequence joins TRBV7-8 and TRBJ2-7, with a tentative D call TRBD2 (6 bases). CDR1 is SGHVS, CDR2 FQNEAQ, per germline. CDR3 length: 13 residues. V gave up 5 bases and J gave up 6 bases, with 14 bases separating them.

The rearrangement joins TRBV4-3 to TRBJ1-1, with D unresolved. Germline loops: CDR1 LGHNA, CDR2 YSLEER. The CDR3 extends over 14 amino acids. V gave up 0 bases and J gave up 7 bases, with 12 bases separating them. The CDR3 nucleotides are TGCGCCAGCAGCCAAGATGGTGGTTTCGGTGAAGCTTTCTTT. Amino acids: CASSQDGGFGEAFF.

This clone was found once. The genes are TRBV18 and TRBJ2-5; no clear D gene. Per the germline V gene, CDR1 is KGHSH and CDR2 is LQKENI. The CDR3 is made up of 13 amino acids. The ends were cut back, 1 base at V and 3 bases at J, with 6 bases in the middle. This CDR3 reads CASSPRLEETQYF. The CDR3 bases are TGTGCCAGCTCACCACGACTCGAAGAGACCCAGTACTTC.

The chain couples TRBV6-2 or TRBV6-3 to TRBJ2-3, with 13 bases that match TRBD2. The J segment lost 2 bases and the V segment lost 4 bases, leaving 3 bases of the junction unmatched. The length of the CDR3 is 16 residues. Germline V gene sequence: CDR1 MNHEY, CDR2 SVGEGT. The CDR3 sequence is CASSSGLAGDTDTQYF. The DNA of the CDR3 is TGTGCCAGCAGTTCCGGACTAGCGGGAGACACAGATACGCAGTATTTT.

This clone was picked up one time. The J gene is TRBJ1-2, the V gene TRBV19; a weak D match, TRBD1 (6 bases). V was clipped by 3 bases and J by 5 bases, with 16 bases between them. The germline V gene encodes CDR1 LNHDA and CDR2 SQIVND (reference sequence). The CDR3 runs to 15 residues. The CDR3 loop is CASSMDRTANYGYTF. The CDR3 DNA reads TGTGCCAGTAGTATGGATCGGACAGCGAATTATGGCTACACCTTC. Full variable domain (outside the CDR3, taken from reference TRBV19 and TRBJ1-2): DGGITQSPKYLFRKEGQNVTLSCEQNLNHDAMYWYRQDPGQGLRLIYYSQIVNDFQKGDIAEGYSVSREKKESFPLTVTSAQKNPTAFYLCASSMDRTANYGYTFGSGTRLTVV.

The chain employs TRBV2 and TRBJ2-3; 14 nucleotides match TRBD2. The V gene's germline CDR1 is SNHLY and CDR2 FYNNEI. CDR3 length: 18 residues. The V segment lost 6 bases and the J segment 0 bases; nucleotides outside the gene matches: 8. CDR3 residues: CASRKGLAGVQSTDTQYF. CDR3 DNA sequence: TGTGCCAGCAGGAAGGGACTAGCGGGAGTCCAGAGCACAGATACGCAGTATTTT. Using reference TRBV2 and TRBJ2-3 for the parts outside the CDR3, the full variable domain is EPEVTQTPSHQVTQMGQEVILRCVPISNHLYFYWYRQILGQKVEFLVSFYNNEISEKSEIFDDQFSVERPDGSNFTLKIRSTKLEDSAMYFCASRKGLAGVQSTDTQYFGPGTRLTVL.

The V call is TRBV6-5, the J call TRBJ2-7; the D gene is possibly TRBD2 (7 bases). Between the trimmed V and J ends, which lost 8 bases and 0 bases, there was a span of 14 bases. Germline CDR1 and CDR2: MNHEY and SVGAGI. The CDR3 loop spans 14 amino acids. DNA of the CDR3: TGTGCCAGCCGTACAGGGAGGGCCTCCTACGAGCAGTACTTC. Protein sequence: CASRTGRASYEQYF.

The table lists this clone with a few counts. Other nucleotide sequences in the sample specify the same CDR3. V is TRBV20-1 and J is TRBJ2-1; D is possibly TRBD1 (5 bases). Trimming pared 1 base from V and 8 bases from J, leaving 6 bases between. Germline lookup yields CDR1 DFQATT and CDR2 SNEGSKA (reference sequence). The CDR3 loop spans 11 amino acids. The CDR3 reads CSARGGDEQFF. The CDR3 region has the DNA TGCAGTGCTAGAGGGGGCGATGAGCAGTTCTTC.

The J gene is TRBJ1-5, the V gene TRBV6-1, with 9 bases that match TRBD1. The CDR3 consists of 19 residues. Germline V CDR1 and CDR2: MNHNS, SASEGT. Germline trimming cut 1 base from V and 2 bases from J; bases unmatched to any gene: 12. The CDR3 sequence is CASSEDGTGLFAGNQPQHF. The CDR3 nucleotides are TGTGCCAGCAGTGAAGACGGGACAGGGTTGTTTGCTGGCAATCAGCCCCAGCATTTT.